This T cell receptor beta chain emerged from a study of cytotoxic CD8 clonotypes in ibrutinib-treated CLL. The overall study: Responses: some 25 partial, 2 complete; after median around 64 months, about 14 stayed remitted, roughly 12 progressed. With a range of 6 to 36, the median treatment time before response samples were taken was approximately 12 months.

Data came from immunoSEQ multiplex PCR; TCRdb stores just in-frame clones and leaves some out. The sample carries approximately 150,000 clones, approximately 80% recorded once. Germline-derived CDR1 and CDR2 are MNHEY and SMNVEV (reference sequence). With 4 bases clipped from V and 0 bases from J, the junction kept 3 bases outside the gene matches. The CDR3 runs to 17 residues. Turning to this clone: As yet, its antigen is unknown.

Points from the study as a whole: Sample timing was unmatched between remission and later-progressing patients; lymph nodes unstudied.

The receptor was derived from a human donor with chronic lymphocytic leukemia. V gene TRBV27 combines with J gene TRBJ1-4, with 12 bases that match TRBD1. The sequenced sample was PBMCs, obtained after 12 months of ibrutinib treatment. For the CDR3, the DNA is TGTGCCAGCAGTTCGGGACAGGGGGCTGCAACTAATGAAAAACTGTTTTTT. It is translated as CASSSGQGAATNEKLFF.